This T cell receptor (beta chain) comes out of a study of blood T cell repertoires in COVID-19. The data were produced by immunoSEQ multiplex PCR, yet TCRdb's version contains in-frame clones alone and is incomplete. The sample yields tens of thousands of clones, around 83% seen once. The length of the CDR3 is 14 residues. After removal of 6 bases from V and 3 bases from J, the junction contained 7 bases not matched to a gene. Germline V CDR1 and CDR2: MDHEN, SYDVKM. The V and J genes are TRBV28 and TRBJ1-1, with 7 nucleotides matching TRBD1. The source of this sequence is a man between 50 and 59 years old with acute or convalescent COVID-19. Sequenced input: peripheral blood. CDR3 nucleotides: TGTGCCAGCAGCCCCGACAGGGTTTACACTGAAGCTTTCTTT. Translation gives CASSPDRVYTEAFF.